The clone carrying this TCR beta chain was seen only a few times. Its target is unknown. The sample originates from a study of CD8 T cells in ankylosing spondylitis. Study-level points and caveats: With a CD8+ phenotype, disease-linked clones were relatively rare in peripheral blood. Typical of ankylosing spondylitis blood, it appeared, was a TCR beta motif of eight highly homologous variants. Prior work had noted some motif variants in reactive arthritis blood and synovial fluid.

Germline assignment: CDR1 MNHNS and CDR2 SASEGT. This CDR3 spans 15 amino acids. The J segment lost 5 bases and the V segment lost 7 bases, leaving 11 bases of the junction unmatched. As the method for making TCR beta libraries, quantitative 5'-RACE with molecular barcodes was used. MiXCR, applied by TCRdb to the 5' RACE reads, yields one record per CDR3 protein. The sample holds nearly 250,000 distinct CDR3 sequences, 30% to 40% seen once. The receptor's source is a male donor with ankylosing spondylitis or in good health (not recorded which). This chain connects TRBV6-1 to TRBJ2-1; 7 bases align to TRBD2. The sequencing input was blood, either unsorted or a sorted T cell fraction (not recorded which). The CDR3 region is CASNKGAGHHNEQFF. The CDR3 DNA reads as TGTGCCAGCAATAAAGGAGCGGGGCATCACAATGAGCAGTTCTTC.